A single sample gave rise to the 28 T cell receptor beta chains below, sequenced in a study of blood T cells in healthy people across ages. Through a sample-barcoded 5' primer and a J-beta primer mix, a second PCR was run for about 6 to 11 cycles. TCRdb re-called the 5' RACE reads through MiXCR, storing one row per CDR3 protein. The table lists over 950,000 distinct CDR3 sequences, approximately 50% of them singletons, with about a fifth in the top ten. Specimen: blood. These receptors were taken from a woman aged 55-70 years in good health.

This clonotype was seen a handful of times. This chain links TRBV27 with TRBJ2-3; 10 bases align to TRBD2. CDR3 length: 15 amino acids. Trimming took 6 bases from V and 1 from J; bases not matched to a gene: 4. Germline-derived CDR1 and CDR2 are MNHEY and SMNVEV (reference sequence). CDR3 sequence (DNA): TGTGCCAGCAGACGCGGGACTAGCGGCACAGATACGCAGTATTTT. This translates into CASRRGTSGTDTQYF.

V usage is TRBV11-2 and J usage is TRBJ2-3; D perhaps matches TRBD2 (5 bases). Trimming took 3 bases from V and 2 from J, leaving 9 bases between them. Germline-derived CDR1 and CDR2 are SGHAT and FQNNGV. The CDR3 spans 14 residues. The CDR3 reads CASSLGSATDTQYF. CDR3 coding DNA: TGTGCCAGCAGCTTGGGTAGCGCCACAGATACGCAGTATTTT.

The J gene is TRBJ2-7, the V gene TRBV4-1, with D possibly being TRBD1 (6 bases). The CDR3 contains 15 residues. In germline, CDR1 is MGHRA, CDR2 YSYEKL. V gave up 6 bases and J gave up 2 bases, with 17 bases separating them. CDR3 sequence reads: CASSRETGFTYEQYF. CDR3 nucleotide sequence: TGCGCCAGCAGTCGAGAGACAGGTTTCACCTACGAGCAGTACTTC.

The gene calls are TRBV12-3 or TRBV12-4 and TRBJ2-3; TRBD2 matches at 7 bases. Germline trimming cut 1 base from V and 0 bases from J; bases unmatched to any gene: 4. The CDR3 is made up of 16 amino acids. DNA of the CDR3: TGTGCCAGCAGTTTAGGGGGGAGGGCGAGCACAGATACGCAGTATTTT. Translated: CASSLGGRASTDTQYF.

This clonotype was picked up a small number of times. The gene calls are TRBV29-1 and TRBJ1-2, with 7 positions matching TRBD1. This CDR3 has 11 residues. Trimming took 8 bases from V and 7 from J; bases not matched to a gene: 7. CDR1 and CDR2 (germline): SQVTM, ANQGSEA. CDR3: CSNYRGGGYTF. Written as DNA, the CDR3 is TGCAGCAATTACAGGGGTGGTGGCTACACCTTC.

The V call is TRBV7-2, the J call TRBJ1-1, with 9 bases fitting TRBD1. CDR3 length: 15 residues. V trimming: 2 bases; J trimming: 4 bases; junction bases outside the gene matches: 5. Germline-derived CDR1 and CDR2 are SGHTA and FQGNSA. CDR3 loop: CASSLRGTGTTEAFF. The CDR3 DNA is TGTGCCAGCAGCTTAAGGGGGACAGGGACCACTGAAGCTTTCTTT.

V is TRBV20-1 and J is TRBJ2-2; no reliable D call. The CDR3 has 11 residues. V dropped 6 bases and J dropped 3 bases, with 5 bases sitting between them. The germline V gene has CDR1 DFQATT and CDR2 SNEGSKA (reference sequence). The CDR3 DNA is TGCAGTGCCTACTACACCGGGGAGCTGTTTTTT. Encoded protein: CSAYYTGELFF.

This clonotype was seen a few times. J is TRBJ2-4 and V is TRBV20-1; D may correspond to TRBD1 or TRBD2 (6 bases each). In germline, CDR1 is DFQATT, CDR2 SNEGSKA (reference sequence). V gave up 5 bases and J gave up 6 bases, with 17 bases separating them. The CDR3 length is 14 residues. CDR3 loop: CSAAGQSRGNIQYF. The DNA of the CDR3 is TGCAGTGCTGCGGGGCAGAGCAGGGGAAACATTCAGTACTTC.

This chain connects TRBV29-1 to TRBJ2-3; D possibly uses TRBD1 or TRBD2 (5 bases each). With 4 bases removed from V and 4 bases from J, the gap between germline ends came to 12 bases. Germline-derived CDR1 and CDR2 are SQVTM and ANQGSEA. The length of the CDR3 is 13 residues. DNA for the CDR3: TGCAGCGTTGTGGGGGTTACACCAGATACGCAGTATTTT. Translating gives CSVVGVTPDTQYF.

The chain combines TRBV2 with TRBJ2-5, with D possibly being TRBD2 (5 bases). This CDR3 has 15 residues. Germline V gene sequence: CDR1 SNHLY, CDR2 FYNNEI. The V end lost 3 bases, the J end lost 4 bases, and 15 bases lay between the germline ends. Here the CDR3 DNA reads TGTGCCAGCAGTGACCTTCTTAGCGTTCCAGAGACCCAGTACTTC. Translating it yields CASSDLLSVPETQYF.

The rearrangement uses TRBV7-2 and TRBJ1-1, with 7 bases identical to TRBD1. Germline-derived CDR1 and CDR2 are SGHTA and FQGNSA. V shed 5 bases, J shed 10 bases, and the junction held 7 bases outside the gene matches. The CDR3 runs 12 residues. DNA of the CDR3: TGTGCCAGCAGCACACAGGGGAGGGGAGCTTTCTTT. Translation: CASSTQGRGAFF.

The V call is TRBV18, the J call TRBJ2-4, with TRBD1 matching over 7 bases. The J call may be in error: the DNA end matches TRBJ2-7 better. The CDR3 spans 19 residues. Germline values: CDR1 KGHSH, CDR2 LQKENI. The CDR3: CASSILPGQRKYGTYEQYF. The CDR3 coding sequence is TGTGCCAGCTCAATCCTTCCGGGACAGAGAAAATATGGGACCTACGAGCAGTACTTC.

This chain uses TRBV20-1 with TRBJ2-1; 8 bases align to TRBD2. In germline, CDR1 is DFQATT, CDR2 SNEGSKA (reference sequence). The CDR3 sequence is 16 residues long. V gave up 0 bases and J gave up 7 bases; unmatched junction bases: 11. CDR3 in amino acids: CSARDPPAGVVNEQFF. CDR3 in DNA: TGCAGTGCTAGAGATCCCCCAGCGGGAGTGGTTAATGAGCAGTTCTTC.

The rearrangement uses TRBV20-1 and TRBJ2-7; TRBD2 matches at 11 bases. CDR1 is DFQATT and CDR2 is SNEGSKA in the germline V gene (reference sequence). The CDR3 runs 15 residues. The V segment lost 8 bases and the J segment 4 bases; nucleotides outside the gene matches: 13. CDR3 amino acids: CSPTSGMGQPYEQYF. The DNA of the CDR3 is TGCAGTCCGACTAGCGGGATGGGACAGCCTTACGAGCAGTACTTC.

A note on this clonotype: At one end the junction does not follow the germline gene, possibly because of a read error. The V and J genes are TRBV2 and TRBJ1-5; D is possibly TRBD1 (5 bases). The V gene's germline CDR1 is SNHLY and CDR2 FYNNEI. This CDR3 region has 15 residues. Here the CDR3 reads CASSEVQALNQPQHF. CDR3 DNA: TGCGCCAGCAGTGAAGTACAGGCCCTCAATCAGCCCCAGCATTTT.

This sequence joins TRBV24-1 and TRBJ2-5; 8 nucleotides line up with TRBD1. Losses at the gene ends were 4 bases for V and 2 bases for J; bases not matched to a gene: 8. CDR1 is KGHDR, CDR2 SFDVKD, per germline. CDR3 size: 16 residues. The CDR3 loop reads CATSDGQGGAQETQYF. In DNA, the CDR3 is TGTGCCACCAGTGACGGACAGGGTGGGGCTCAAGAGACCCAGTACTTC.

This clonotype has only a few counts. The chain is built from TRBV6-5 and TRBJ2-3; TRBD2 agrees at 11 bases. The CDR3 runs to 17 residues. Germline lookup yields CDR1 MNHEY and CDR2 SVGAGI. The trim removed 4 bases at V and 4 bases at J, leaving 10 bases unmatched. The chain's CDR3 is CASSFLTSGSRADTQYF. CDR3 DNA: TGTGCCAGCAGTTTTTTAACTAGCGGGAGTAGAGCAGATACGCAGTATTTT.

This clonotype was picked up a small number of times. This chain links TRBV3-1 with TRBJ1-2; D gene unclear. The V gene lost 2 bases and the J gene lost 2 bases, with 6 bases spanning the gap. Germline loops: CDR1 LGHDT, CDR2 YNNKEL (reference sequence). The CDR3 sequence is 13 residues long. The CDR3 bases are TGTGCCAGCAGCCAACCCCAGAACTATGGCTACACCTTC. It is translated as CASSQPQNYGYTF.

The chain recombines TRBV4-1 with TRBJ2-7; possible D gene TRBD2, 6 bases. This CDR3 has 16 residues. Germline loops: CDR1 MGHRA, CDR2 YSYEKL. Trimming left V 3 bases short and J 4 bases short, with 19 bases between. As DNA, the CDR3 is TGCGCCAGCAGCCACACCGGGACTTACAACGGTTACGAGCAGTACTTC. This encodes CASSHTGTYNGYEQYF.

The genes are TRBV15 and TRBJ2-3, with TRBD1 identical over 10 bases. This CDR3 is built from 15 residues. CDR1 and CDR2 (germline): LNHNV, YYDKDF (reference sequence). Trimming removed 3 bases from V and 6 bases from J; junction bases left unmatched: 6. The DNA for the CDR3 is TGTGCCACCAGCAGTAAGACAGGGGGCAGGGATACGCAGTATTTT. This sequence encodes CATSSKTGGRDTQYF.

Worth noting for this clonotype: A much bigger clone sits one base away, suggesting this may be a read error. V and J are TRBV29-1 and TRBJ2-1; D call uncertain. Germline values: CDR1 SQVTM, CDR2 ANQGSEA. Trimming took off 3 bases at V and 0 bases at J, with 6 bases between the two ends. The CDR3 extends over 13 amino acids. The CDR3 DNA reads TGCAGCGTTGACCTAAGCTCCTACAATGAGCAGTTCTTC. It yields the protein CSVDLSSYNEQFF.

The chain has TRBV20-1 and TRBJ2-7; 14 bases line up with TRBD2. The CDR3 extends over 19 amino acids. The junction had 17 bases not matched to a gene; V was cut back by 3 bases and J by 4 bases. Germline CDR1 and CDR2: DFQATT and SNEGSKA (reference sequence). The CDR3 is CSARAAVGTSGSFQYEQYF. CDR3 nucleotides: TGCAGTGCTAGGGCCGCGGTGGGGACTAGCGGGAGTTTTCAGTACGAGCAGTACTTC.

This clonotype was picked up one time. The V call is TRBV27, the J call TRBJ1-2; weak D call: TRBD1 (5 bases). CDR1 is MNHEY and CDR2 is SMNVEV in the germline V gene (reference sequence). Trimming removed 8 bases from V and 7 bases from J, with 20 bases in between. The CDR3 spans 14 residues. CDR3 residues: CASGRPRGEGGYTF. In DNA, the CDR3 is TGTGCCAGCGGACGACCCCGGGGGGAGGGTGGCTACACCTTC.

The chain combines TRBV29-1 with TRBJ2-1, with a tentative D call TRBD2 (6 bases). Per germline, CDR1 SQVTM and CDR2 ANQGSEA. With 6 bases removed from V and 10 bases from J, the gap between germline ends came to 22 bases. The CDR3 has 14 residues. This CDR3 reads CSVSTATARGEQFF. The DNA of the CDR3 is TGCAGCGTCTCTACCGCGACAGCTCGGGGGGAGCAGTTCTTC.

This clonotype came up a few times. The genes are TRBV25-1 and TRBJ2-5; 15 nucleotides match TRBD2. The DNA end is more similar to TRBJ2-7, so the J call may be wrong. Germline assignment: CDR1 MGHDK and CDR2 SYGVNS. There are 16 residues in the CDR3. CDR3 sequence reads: CASSEGLAGGPYEQYF. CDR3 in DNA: TGTGCCAGCAGTGAAGGACTAGCGGGAGGGCCCTACGAGCAGTACTTC.

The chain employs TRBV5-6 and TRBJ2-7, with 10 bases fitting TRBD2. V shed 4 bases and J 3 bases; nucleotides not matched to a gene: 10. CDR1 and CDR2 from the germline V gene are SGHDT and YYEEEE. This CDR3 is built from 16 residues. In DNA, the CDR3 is TGTGCCAGCAGCCGAAGCCCCCTAGCGGGAGTCTACGAGCAGTACTTC. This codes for CASSRSPLAGVYEQYF.

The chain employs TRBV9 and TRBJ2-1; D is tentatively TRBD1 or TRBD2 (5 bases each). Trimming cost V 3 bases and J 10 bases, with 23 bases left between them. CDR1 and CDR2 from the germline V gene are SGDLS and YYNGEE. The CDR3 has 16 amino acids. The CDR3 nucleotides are TGTGCCAGCAGCGAAAATCCCCGGGACGACCGACGGGAGCAGTTCTTC. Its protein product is CASSENPRDDRREQFF.

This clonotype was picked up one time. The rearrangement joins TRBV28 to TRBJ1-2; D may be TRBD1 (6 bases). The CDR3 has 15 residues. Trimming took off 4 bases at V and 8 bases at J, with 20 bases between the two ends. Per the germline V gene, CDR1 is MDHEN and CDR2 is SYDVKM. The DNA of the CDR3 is TGTGCCAGCAGTTCCCCACTCACGGACAGAAGAGGCTACACCTTC. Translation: CASSSPLTDRRGYTF.